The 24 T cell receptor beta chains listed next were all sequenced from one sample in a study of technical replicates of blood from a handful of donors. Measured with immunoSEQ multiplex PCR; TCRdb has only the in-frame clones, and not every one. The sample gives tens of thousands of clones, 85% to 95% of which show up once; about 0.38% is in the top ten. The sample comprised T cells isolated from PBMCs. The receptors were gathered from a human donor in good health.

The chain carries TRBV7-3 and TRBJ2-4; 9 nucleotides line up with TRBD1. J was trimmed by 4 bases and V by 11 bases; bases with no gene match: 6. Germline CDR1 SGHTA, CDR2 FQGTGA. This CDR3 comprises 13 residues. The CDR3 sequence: CARWTGVKNIQYF. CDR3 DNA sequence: TGTGCCCGATGGACAGGGGTTAAAAACATTCAGTACTTC.

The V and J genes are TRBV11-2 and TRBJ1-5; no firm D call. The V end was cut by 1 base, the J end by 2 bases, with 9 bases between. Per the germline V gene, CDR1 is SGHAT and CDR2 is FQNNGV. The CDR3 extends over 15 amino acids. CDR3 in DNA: TGTGCCAGCAGCTTAGGCCCCGGAGGCAATCAGCCCCAGCATTTT. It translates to CASSLGPGGNQPQHF.

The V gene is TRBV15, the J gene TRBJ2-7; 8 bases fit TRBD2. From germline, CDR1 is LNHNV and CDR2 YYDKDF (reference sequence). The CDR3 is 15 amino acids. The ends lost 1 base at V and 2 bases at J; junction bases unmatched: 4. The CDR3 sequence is CATSRGSGGAYEQYF. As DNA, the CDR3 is TGTGCCACCAGCAGAGGATCCGGGGGGGCCTACGAGCAGTACTTC.

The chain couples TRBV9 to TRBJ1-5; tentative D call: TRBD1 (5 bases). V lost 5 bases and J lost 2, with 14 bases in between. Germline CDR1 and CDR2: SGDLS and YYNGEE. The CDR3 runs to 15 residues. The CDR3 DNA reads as TGTGCCAGCAGTGAAAGGGACTTTGGCAATCAGCCCCAGCATTTT. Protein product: CASSERDFGNQPQHF.

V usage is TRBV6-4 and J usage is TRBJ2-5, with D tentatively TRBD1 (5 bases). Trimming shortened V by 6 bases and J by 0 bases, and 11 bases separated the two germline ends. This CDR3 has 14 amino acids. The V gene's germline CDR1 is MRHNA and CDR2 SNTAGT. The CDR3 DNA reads TGTGCCAGCAGGATGACAGCTAACCAAGAGACCCAGTACTTC. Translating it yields CASRMTANQETQYF.

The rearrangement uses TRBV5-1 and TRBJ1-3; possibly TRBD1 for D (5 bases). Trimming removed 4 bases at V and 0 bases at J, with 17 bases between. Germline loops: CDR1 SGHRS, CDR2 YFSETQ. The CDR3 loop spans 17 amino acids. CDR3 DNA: TGCGCCAGCAGCGCCTCCCGACAGACCCTCTCTGGAAACACCATATATTTT. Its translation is CASSASRQTLSGNTIYF.

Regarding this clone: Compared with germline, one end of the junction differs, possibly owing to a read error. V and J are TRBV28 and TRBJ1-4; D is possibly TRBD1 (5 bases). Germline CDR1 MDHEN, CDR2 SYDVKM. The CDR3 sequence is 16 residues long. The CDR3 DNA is TGTGCCAGCACTTTAGGGCCAGGGCAGGGTGTTGAAAAACTGTTTTTT. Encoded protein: CASTLGPGQGVEKLFF.

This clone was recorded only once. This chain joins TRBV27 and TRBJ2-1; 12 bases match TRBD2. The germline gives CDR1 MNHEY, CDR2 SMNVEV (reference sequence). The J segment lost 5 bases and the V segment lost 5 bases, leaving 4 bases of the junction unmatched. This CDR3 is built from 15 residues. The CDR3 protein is CASSPRTSGNNEQFF. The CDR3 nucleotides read TGTGCCAGCAGTCCTCGGACTAGCGGGAACAATGAGCAGTTCTTC.

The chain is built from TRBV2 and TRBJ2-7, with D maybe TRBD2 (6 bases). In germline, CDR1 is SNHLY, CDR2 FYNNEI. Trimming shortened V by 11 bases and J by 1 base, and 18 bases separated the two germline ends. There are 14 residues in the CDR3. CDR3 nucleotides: TGTGCCGGGAATGGGCGGGGCGAGTCCTACGAGCAGTACTTC. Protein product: CAGNGRGESYEQYF. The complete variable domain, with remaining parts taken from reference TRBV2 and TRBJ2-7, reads EPEVTQTPSHQVTQMGQEVILRCVPISNHLYFYWYRQILGQKVEFLVSFYNNEISEKSEIFDDQFSVERPDGSNFTLKIRSTKLEDSAMYFCAGNGRGESYEQYFGPGTRLTVT.

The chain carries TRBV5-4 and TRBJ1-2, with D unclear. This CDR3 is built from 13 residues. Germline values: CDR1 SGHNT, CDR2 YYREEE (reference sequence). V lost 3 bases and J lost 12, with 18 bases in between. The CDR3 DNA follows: TGTGCCAGCAGCTCCCACTACTCCCGCGGAGACACCTTC. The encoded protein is CASSSHYSRGDTF.

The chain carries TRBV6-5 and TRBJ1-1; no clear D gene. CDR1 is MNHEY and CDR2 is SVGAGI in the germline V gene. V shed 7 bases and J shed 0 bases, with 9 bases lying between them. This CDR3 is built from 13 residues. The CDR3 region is CASTGRLNTEAFF. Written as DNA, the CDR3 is TGTGCCAGCACGGGTCGATTGAACACTGAAGCTTTCTTT.

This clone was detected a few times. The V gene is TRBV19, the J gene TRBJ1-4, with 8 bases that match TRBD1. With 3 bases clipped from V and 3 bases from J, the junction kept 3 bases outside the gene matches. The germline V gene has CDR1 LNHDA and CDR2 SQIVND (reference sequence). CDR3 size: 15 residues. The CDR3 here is CASSMGTGSNEKLFF. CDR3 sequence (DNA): TGTGCCAGTAGTATGGGGACAGGATCTAATGAAAAACTGTTTTTT.

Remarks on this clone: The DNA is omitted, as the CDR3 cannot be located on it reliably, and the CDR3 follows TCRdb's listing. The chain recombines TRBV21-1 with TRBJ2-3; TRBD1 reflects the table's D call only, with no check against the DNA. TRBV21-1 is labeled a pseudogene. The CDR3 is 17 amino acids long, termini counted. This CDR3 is CASSIPRVGRGTDTQYF.

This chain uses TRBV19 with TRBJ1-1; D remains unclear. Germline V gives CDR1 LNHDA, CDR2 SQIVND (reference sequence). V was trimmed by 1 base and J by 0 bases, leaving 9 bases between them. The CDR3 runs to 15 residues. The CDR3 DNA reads TGTGCCAGTAGTATAGGAGGGTCCATGAACACTGAAGCTTTCTTT. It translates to CASSIGGSMNTEAFF.

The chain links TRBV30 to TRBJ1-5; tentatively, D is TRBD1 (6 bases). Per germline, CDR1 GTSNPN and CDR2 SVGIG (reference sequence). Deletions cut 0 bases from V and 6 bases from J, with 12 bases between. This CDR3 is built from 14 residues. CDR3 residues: CAWSVETGIQPQHF. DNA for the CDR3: TGTGCCTGGAGTGTGGAGACAGGAATTCAGCCCCAGCATTTT.

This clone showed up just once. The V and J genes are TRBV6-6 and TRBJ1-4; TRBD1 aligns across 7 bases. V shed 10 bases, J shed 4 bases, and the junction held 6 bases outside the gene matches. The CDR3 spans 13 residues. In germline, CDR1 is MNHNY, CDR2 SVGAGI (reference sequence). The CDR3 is CATRQGNNEKLFF. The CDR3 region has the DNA TGTGCCACCAGACAGGGTAATAATGAAAAACTGTTTTTT.

CDR3 sequence (DNA): TGCAGCGTCCCACTATCCAACAATGAGCAGTTCTTC. As protein: CSVPLSNNEQFF. The chain employs TRBV29-1 and TRBJ2-1; D gene unclear. Trimming shortened V by 6 bases and J by 5 bases, and 11 bases separated the two germline ends. The V gene's germline CDR1 is SQVTM and CDR2 ANQGSEA. The CDR3 is 12 amino acids.

The CDR3 DNA is TGCGCCAGCAGCCAAGATTTCGGCGGGAGCTCCTACAATGAGCAGTTCTTC. Protein: CASSQDFGGSSYNEQFF. The gene calls are TRBV4-3 and TRBJ2-1, with 7 bases aligning to TRBD2. Trimming removed 0 bases from V and 0 bases from J; junction bases left unmatched: 5. The V gene's germline CDR1 is LGHNA and CDR2 YSLEER. This CDR3 has 17 residues.

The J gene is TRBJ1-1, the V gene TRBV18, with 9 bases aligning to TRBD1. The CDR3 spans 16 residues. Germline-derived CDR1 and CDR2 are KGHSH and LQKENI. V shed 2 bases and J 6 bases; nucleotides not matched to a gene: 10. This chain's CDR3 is CASSPDRGSVQSEAFF. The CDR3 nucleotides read TGTGCCAGCTCACCAGACAGGGGGTCCGTACAGTCTGAAGCTTTCTTT.

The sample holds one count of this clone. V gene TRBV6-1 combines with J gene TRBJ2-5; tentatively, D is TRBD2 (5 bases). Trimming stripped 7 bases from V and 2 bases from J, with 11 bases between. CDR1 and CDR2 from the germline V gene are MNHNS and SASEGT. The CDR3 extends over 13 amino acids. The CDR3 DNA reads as TGTGCCAGCACCCTCAGCGGACAAGAGACCCAGTACTTC. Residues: CASTLSGQETQYF.

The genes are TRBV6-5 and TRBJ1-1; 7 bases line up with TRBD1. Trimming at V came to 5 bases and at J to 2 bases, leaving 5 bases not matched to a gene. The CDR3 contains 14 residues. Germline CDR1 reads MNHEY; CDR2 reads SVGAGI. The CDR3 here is CASSPGTENTEAFF. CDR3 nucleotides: TGTGCCAGCAGTCCCGGGACAGAAAACACTGAAGCTTTCTTT.

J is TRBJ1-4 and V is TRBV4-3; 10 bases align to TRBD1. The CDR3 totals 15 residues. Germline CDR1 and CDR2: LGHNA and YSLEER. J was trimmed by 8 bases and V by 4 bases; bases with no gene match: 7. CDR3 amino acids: CASSPTGGVGEKLFF. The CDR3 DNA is TGCGCCAGCAGCCCGACAGGGGGCGTAGGAGAAAAACTGTTTTTT.

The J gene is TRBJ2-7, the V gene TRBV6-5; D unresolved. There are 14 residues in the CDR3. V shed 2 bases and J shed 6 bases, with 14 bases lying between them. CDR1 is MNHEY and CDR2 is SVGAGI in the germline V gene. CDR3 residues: CASSYDAESGEQYF. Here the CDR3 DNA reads TGTGCCAGCAGTTACGATGCCGAATCCGGCGAGCAGTACTTC.

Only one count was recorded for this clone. The CDR3 spells CAISEAFTGEEGQETQYF. CDR3 DNA: TGTGCCATCAGTGAAGCCTTTACAGGGGAAGAGGGGCAAGAGACCCAGTACTTC. The rearrangement links TRBV10-3 to TRBJ2-5; 7 nucleotides agree with TRBD1. The V gene end was trimmed by 3 bases and the J gene end by 2 bases; junction bases not matched to a gene: 15. The CDR3 is 18 residues long. The germline gives CDR1 ENHRY, CDR2 SYGVKD.